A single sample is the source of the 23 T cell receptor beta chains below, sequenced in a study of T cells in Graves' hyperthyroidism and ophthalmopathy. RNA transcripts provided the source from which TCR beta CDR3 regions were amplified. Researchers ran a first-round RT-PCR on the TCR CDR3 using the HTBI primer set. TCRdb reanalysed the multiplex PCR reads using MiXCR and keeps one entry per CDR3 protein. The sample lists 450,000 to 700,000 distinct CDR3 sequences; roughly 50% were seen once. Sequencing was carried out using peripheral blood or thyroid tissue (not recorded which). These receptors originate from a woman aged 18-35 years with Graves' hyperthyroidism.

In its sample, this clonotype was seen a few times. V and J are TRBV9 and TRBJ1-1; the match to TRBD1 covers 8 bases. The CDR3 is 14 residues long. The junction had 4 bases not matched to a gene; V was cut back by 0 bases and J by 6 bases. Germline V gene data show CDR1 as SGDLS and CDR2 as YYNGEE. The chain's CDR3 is CASSVGQGNSEAFF. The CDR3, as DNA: TGTGCCAGCAGCGTAGGACAGGGGAATTCTGAAGCTTTCTTT. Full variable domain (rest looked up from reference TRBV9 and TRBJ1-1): DSGVTQTPKHLITATGQRVTLRCSPRSGDLSVYWYQQSLDQGLQFLIQYYNGEERAKGNILERFSAQQFPDLHSELNLSSLELGDSALYFCASSVGQGNSEAFFGQGTRLTVV.

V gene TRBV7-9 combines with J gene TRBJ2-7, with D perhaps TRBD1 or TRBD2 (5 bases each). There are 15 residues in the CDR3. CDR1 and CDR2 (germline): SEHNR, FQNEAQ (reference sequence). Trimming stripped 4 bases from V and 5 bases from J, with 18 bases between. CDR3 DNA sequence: TGTGCCAGCAGCTATCCCGGGACCGGTATAAACGAGCAGTACTTC. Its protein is CASSYPGTGINEQYF.

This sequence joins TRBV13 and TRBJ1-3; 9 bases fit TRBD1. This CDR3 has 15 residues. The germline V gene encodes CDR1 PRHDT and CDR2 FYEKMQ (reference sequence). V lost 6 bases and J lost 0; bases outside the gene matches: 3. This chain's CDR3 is CASRPGQGSGNTIYF. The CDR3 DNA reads TGTGCCAGCAGACCGGGACAGGGCTCTGGAAACACCATATATTTT.

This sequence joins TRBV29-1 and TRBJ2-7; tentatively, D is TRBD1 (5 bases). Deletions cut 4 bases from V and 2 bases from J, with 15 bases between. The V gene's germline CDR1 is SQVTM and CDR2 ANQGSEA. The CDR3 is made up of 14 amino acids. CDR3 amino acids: CSVGQGLGAYEQYF. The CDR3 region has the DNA TGCAGCGTTGGGCAGGGATTGGGTGCCTACGAGCAGTACTTC.

CDR3: CASSPPLDRANVLTF. The CDR3 nucleotides are TGTGCCAGCAGCCCACCCCTCGACAGGGCCAACGTCCTGACTTTC. The rearrangement joins TRBV7-2 to TRBJ2-6; D is ambiguous. From germline, CDR1 is SGHTA and CDR2 FQGNSA. The germline V and J ends were trimmed by 5 bases and 5 bases, with 13 bases remaining between them. This CDR3 region has 15 residues.

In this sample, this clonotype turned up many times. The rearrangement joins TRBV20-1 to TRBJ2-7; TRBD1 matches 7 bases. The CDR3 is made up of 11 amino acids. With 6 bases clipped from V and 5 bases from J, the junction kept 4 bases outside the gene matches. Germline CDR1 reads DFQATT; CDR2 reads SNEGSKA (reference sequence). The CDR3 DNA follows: TGCAGTGCAGGTAGGGGGCACGAGCAGTACTTC. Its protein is CSAGRGHEQYF.

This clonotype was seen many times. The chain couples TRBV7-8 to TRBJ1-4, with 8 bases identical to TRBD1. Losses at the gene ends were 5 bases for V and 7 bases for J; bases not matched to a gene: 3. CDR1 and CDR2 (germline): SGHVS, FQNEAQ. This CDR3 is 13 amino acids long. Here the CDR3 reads CASSRQGLEKLFF. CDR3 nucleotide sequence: TGTGCCAGCAGCAGACAGGGGCTTGAAAAACTGTTTTTT.

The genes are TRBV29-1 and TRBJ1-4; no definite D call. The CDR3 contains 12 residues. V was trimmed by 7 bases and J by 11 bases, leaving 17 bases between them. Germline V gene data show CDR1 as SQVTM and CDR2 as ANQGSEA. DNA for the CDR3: TGCAGCGGTTGGGTGGCGGATGCGAAACTGTTTTTT. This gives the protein CSGWVADAKLFF.

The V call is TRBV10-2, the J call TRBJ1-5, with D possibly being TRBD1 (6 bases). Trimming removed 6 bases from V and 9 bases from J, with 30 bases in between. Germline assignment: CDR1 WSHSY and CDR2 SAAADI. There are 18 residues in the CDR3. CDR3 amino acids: CASREDSGGGQSYGPQHF. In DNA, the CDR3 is TGCGCCAGCAGAGAGGACAGCGGGGGAGGACAGTCATATGGGCCCCAGCATTTT.

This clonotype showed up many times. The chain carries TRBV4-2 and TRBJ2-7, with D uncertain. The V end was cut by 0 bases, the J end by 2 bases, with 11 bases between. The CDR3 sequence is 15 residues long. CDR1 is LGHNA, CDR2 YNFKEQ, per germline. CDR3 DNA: TGTGCCAGCAGCCAAGATTTCGTGGGGACCTACGAGCAGTACTTC. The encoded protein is CASSQDFVGTYEQYF.

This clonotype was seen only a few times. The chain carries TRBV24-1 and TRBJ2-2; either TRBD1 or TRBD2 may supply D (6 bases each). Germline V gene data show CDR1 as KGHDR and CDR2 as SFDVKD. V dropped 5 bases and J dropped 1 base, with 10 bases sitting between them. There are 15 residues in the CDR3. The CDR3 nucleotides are TGTGCCACCAGTGGGAGGGGACAGAACACCGGGGAGCTGTTTTTT. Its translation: CATSGRGQNTGELFF.

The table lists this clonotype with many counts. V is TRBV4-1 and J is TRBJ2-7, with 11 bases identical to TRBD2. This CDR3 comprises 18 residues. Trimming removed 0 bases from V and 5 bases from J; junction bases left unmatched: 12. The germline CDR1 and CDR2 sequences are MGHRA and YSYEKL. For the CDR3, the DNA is TGCGCCAGCAGCCAAGATCCTGCGACTAGCGGGATCTACCACGAGCAGTACTTC. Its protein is CASSQDPATSGIYHEQYF.

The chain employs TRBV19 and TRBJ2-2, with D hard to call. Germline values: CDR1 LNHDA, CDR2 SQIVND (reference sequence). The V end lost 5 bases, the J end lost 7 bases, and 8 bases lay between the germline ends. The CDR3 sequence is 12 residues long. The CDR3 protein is CASSSLSGELFF. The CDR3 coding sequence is TGTGCCAGTAGTTCCTTAAGCGGGGAGCTGTTTTTT.

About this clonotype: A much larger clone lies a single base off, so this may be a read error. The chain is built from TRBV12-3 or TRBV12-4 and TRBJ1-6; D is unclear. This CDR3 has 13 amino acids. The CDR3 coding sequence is TGTGCCAGCACACAGCTATATAGTTCACCCCTCCACTTT. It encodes CASTQLYSSPLHF.

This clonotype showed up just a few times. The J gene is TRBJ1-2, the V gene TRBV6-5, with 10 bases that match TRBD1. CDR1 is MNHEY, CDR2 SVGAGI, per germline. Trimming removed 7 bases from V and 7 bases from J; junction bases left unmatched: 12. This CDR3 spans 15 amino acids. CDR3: CASKKETGGWGGYTF. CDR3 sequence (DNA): TGTGCCAGCAAAAAAGAGACAGGGGGCTGGGGTGGCTACACCTTC.

The CDR3 spells CASLRDRGELFF. CDR3 nucleotide sequence: TGTGCCAGTCTCCGGGACAGGGGGGAGCTGTTTTTT. V gene TRBV2 combines with J gene TRBJ2-2, with 8 positions matching TRBD1. Germline values: CDR1 SNHLY, CDR2 FYNNEI. This CDR3 comprises 12 residues. The V gene end was trimmed by 9 bases and the J gene end by 8 bases; junction bases not matched to a gene: 5.

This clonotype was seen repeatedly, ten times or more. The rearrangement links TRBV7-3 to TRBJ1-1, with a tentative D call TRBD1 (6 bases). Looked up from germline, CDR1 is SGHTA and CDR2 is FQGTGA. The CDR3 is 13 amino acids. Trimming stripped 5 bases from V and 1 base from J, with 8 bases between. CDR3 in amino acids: CASSGGRNTEAFF. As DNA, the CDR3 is TGTGCCAGCAGCGGGGGCAGGAACACTGAAGCTTTCTTT. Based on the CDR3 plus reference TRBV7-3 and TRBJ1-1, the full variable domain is GAGVSQTPSNKVTEKGKYVELRCDPISGHTALYWYRQSLGQGPEFLIYFQGTGAADDSGLPNDRFFAVRPEGSVSTLKIQRTERGDSAVYLCASSGGRNTEAFFGQGTRLTVV.

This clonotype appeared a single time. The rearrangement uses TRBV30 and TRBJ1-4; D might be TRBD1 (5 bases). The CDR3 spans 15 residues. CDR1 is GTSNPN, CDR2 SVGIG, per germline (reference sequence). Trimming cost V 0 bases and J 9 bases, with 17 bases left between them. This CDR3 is CAWSVGVTSAKKLFF. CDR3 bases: TGTGCCTGGAGTGTAGGGGTCACGTCGGCCAAAAAACTGTTTTTT.

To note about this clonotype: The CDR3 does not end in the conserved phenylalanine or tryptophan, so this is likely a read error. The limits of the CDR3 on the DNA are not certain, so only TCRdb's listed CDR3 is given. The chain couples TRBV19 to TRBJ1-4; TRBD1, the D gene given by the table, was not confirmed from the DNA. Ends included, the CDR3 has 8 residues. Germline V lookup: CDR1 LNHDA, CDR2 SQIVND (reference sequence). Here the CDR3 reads CASSSGTG.

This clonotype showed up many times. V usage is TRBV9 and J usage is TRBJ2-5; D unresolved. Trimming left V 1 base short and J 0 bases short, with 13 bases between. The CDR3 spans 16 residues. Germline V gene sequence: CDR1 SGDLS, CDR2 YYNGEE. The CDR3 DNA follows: TGTGCCAGCAGCGTATCCCCCTGGTGGCACCAAGAGACCCAGTACTTC. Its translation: CASSVSPWWHQETQYF.

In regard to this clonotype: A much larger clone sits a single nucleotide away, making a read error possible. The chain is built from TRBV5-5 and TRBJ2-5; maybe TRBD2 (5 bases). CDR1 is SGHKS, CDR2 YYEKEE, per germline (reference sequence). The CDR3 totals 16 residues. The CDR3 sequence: CACSQAKAGRQETQYF. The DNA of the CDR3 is TGTGCCTGCAGCCAAGCAAAGGCGGGCAGACAAGAGACCCAGTACTTC.

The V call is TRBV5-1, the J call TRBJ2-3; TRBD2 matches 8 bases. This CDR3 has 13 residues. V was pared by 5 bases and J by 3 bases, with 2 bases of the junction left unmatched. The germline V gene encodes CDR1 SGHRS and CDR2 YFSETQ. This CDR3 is CASSREGTDTQYF. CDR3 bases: TGCGCCAGCAGTCGGGAGGGAACAGATACGCAGTATTTT. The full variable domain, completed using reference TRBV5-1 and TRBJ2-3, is KAGVTQTPRYLIKTRGQQVTLSCSPISGHRSVSWYQQTPGQGLQFLFEYFSETQRNKGNFPGRFSGRQFSNSRSEMNVSTLELGDSALYLCASSREGTDTQYFGPGTRLTVL.

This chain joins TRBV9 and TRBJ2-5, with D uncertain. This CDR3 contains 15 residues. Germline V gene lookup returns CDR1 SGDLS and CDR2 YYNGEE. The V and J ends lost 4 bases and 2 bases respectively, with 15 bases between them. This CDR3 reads CASSPTPNSQETQYF. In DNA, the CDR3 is TGTGCCAGCAGCCCAACTCCGAACTCTCAAGAGACCCAGTACTTC.